One and the same sample provided the 32 T cell receptor beta chains below, sequenced in a study of spatial heterogeneity in lung cancer. MiXCR, applied by TCRdb to the 5' RACE reads, yields one record per CDR3 protein. This repertoire shows about 92,000 distinct CDR3 sequences, 10% to 15% found once; its top ten account for under 50%. Time point denoted: sample taken at primary tumor resection. Extraction of whole RNA from tumor, nontumor lung or frozen PBMC preceded unsorted sequencing. The input for sequencing was PBMCs, taken at surgery. These receptor sequences come from a male donor with early-stage non-small cell lung cancer.

This clonotype occurred a few times. The rearrangement joins TRBV29-1 to TRBJ1-2, with 10 bases matching TRBD1. V was pared by 6 bases and J by 4 bases, with 5 bases of the junction left unmatched. Germline lookup yields CDR1 SQVTM and CDR2 ANQGSEA. There are 13 residues in the CDR3. The CDR3 spells CSVRTGGSYGYTF. CDR3 sequence (DNA): TGCAGCGTCCGGACAGGGGGATCCTATGGCTACACCTTC.

The chain combines TRBV6-6 with TRBJ2-1, with 9 bases that match TRBD2. CDR3 length: 14 residues. Unmatched junction bases numbered 5, after V lost 4 bases and J lost 7 bases. Germline V gene sequence: CDR1 MNHNY, CDR2 SVGAGI (reference sequence). The DNA of the CDR3 is TGTGCCAGCAGTTTAGCGGGGGATGTTAATGAGCAGTTCTTC. Its protein product is CASSLAGDVNEQFF.

V and J are TRBV29-1 and TRBJ2-5; 11 nucleotides match TRBD1. From germline, CDR1 is SQVTM and CDR2 ANQGSEA. The CDR3 covers 14 residues. CDR3 region: CSALRTGGSETQYF. The CDR3 coding sequence is TGCAGTGCGCTGCGGACAGGGGGCTCGGAGACCCAGTACTTC.

The chain couples TRBV3-1 to TRBJ1-4, with no clear D. The CDR3 contains 14 residues. From germline, CDR1 is LGHDT and CDR2 YNNKEL (reference sequence). Deletions cut 4 bases from V and 3 bases from J, with 9 bases between. CDR3 loop: CASSRLGPNEKLFF. The CDR3 DNA sequence: TGTGCCAGCAGCCGCCTAGGGCCTAATGAAAAACTGTTTTTT.

This clonotype occurred many times. This chain connects TRBV12-3 or TRBV12-4 to TRBJ2-7; D not certain. V was clipped by 5 bases and J by 2 bases, with 13 bases between them. The CDR3 is 14 amino acids. The CDR3 protein is CASSKRTETYEQYF. The CDR3 DNA follows: TGTGCCAGCAGTAAACGGACGGAAACCTACGAGCAGTACTTC.

The sample holds a few counts of this clonotype. V usage is TRBV19 and J usage is TRBJ2-7; possibly TRBD1 for D (6 bases). From germline, CDR1 is LNHDA and CDR2 SQIVND (reference sequence). V was cut by 4 bases and J by 2 bases, with 12 bases left in between. The CDR3 covers 14 residues. The CDR3 bases are TGTGCCAGTAGTAATCAGGGGTCGACCTACGAGCAGTACTTC. Protein: CASSNQGSTYEQYF.

The chain carries TRBV5-6 and TRBJ2-3; 7 bases align to TRBD1. This CDR3 region has 14 residues. Germline CDR1 reads SGHDT; CDR2 reads YYEEEE. The trim removed 4 bases at V and 2 bases at J, leaving 4 bases unmatched. The CDR3 DNA reads as TGTGCCAGCAGCGCGGACAGGTTCACAGATACGCAGTATTTT. Protein product: CASSADRFTDTQYF.

This chain joins TRBV7-9 and TRBJ2-1; 13 bases agree with TRBD2. The length of the CDR3 is 15 residues. V was clipped by 5 bases and J by 5 bases; unmatched bases: 3. Germline loops: CDR1 SEHNR, CDR2 FQNEAQ (reference sequence). The CDR3 here is CASSPGLAGNNEQFF. Written as DNA, the CDR3 is TGTGCCAGCAGCCCGGGACTAGCGGGGAACAATGAGCAGTTCTTC.

This clonotype has more than one count but fewer than ten. The chain combines TRBV7-3 with TRBJ2-5; 8 positions match TRBD2. With 5 bases clipped from V and 5 bases from J, the junction kept 10 bases outside the gene matches. CDR3 length: 15 residues. The germline V gene has CDR1 SGHTA and CDR2 FQGTGA. CDR3 sequence reads: CASSPGEREQETQYF. In DNA, the CDR3 is TGTGCCAGCAGCCCCGGGGAGCGGGAGCAGGAGACCCAGTACTTC.

Here the CDR3 reads CACGIYEQYF. The CDR3 nucleotides read TGTGCCTGTGGGATTTACGAGCAGTACTTC. This chain connects TRBV30 to TRBJ2-7; D gene unclear. CDR1 and CDR2 (germline): GTSNPN, SVGIG (reference sequence). The V end lost 6 bases, the J end lost 4 bases, and 7 bases lay between the germline ends. This CDR3 has 10 amino acids.

This clonotype showed up just a few times. The chain uses TRBV6-5 and TRBJ2-5; 7 bases line up with TRBD1. Germline CDR1 MNHEY, CDR2 SVGAGI. This CDR3 has 16 amino acids. Trimming removed 0 bases from V and 4 bases from J; junction bases left unmatched: 8. CDR3 DNA: TGTGCCAGCAGTTACTCGATGGGACAGCCTGGAGAGACCCAGTACTTC. This gives the protein CASSYSMGQPGETQYF.

This clonotype appeared a few times. The chain uses TRBV3-1 and TRBJ2-1; D is ambiguous. The CDR3 has 14 residues. The germline V gene has CDR1 LGHDT and CDR2 YNNKEL (reference sequence). The ends were cut back, 0 bases at V and 4 bases at J, with 7 bases in the middle. The CDR3 coding sequence is TGTGCCAGCAGCCAAGATATGGGTTACAATGAGCAGTTCTTC. Encoded protein: CASSQDMGYNEQFF.

This clonotype was found a few times. This chain uses TRBV13 with TRBJ2-7; 14 bases agree with TRBD2. CDR1 is PRHDT, CDR2 FYEKMQ, per germline (reference sequence). V trimming: 5 bases; J trimming: 3 bases; junction bases outside the gene matches: 6. This CDR3 is 16 amino acids long. In DNA, the CDR3 is TGTGCCAGCAGCCTTGGGACTAGCGGGAGAAACTACGAGCAGTACTTC. The encoded protein is CASSLGTSGRNYEQYF.

The chain has TRBV10-3 and TRBJ2-5; no reliable D call. The CDR3 runs to 14 residues. V was trimmed by 0 bases and J by 3 bases, leaving 8 bases between them. Germline loops: CDR1 ENHRY, CDR2 SYGVKD. CDR3 in DNA: TGTGCCATCAGTGAGTCGGGGTCCAAAGAGACCCAGTACTTC. Its translation is CAISESGSKETQYF.

Note on this clonotype: One base away lies a much larger clone, so this may be a sequencing read error. This chain joins TRBV24-1 and TRBJ2-6; TRBD1 might be the D (5 bases). CDR3 size: 17 residues. The V gene's germline CDR1 is KGHDR and CDR2 SFDVKD. Written as DNA, the CDR3 is TGTGCCACCAGTGACAACCCCAGGGTATCTGGGGCCAACGTCCTGATTTTC. It encodes CATSDNPRVSGANVLIF.

There are a few counts of this clonotype. V usage is TRBV11-1 and J usage is TRBJ1-2; 9 bases line up with TRBD1. Per germline, CDR1 SGHAT and CDR2 FQDESV (reference sequence). This CDR3 spans 14 amino acids. V lost 5 bases to trimming and J lost 5 bases; unmatched junction nucleotides: 6. This chain's CDR3 is CASSRTGVGYGYTF. The CDR3 nucleotides read TGTGCCAGCAGCCGGACAGGGGTAGGGTATGGCTACACCTTC.

CDR3 residues: CASSQDTGSGTKNIQYF. The CDR3 bases are TGTGCCAGCAGCCAAGATACCGGCAGCGGGACCAAAAACATTCAGTACTTC. V usage is TRBV14 and J usage is TRBJ2-4, with TRBD2 matching over 7 bases. This CDR3 region has 17 residues. V lost 0 bases, J lost 2 bases, and 7 bases stayed unmatched. Germline V gene lookup returns CDR1 SGHDN and CDR2 FVKESK.

The chain couples TRBV10-3 to TRBJ2-7, with 8 bases matching TRBD2. Germline-derived CDR1 and CDR2 are ENHRY and SYGVKD. CDR3 length: 13 residues. V lost 7 bases and J lost 4; bases outside the gene matches: 6. CDR3 nucleotides: TGTGCCATCACCGGAACTAGCGGATACGAGCAGTACTTC. As protein: CAITGTSGYEQYF.

The V gene is TRBV27, the J gene TRBJ2-1; D unclear. Trimming shortened V by 7 bases and J by 3 bases, and 4 bases separated the two germline ends. Germline CDR1 MNHEY, CDR2 SMNVEV (reference sequence). The CDR3 length is 11 residues. The CDR3 region has the DNA TGTGCCAGCACAAACTACAATGAGCAGTTCTTC. Amino acid sequence: CASTNYNEQFF.

This clonotype occurred a few times. The genes are TRBV7-9 and TRBJ1-4, with 7 positions matching TRBD1. Unmatched junction bases numbered 5, after V lost 6 bases and J lost 4 bases. CDR3 length: 14 residues. Germline V gene data show CDR1 as SEHNR and CDR2 as FQNEAQ (reference sequence). As DNA, the CDR3 is TGTGCCAGCAGTCTCAGGGACAGTAATGAAAAACTGTTTTTT. It encodes CASSLRDSNEKLFF. Based on the CDR3 plus reference TRBV7-9 and TRBJ1-4, the full variable domain is DTGVSQNPRHKITKRGQNVTFRCDPISEHNRLYWYRQTLGQGPEFLTYFQNEAQLEKSRLLSDRFSAERPKGSFSTLEIQRTEQGDSAMYLCASSLRDSNEKLFFGSGTQLSVL.

This clonotype has a count of ten or more. The rearrangement links TRBV19 to TRBJ2-1, with D unresolved. Germline-derived CDR1 and CDR2 are LNHDA and SQIVND (reference sequence). CDR3 length: 13 amino acids. Trimming left V 6 bases short and J 7 bases short, with 13 bases between. The CDR3 protein is CASSLGNSNEQFF. DNA for the CDR3: TGTGCCAGTAGCCTGGGCAATTCAAATGAGCAGTTCTTC.

This clonotype has at least ten counts. This chain uses TRBV7-2 with TRBJ2-3; possible D gene TRBD2, 5 bases. Germline lookup yields CDR1 SGHTA and CDR2 FQGNSA. The CDR3 loop spans 15 amino acids. The V end was cut by 5 bases, the J end by 3 bases, with 15 bases between. CDR3 in amino acids: CASSVFPGLTDTQYF. The CDR3 DNA sequence: TGTGCCAGCAGCGTTTTCCCGGGATTAACAGATACGCAGTATTTT. Full variable domain (outside the CDR3, taken from reference TRBV7-2 and TRBJ2-3): GAGVSQSPSNKVTEKGKDVELRCDPISGHTALYWYRQSLGQGLEFLIYFQGNSAPDKSGLPSDRFSAERTGGSVSTLTIQRTQQEDSAVYLCASSVFPGLTDTQYFGPGTRLTVL.

This clonotype was seen ten or more times. The gene calls are TRBV12-3 or TRBV12-4 and TRBJ2-7, with D possibly matching TRBD1 (5 bases). CDR3 length: 16 residues. The germline V and J ends were trimmed by 5 bases and 0 bases, with 17 bases remaining between them. The CDR3 is CASSPQAPPLSYEQYF. CDR3 DNA sequence: TGTGCCAGCAGTCCACAGGCCCCTCCCCTCTCCTACGAGCAGTACTTC.

This clonotype was picked up many times. This chain joins TRBV20-1 and TRBJ2-5; a possible D gene is TRBD2 (5 bases). Trimming stripped 5 bases from V and 5 bases from J, with 21 bases between. This CDR3 is 15 amino acids long. From germline, CDR1 is DFQATT and CDR2 SNEGSKA (reference sequence). CDR3 residues: CSAEGGRANTETQYF. CDR3 DNA sequence: TGCAGTGCTGAAGGTGGGCGGGCAAATACGGAGACCCAGTACTTC.

The sample holds a few counts of this clonotype. V usage is TRBV27 and J usage is TRBJ1-2; D remains ambiguous. Per the germline V gene, CDR1 is MNHEY and CDR2 is SMNVEV (reference sequence). The CDR3 runs 13 residues. The V end lost 5 bases, the J end lost 4 bases, and 11 bases lay between the germline ends. CDR3 nucleotides: TGTGCCAGCAGTCCGGGCCGGATCTATGGCTACACCTTC. Translating it yields CASSPGRIYGYTF.

The genes are TRBV5-1 and TRBJ2-7; 9 positions agree with TRBD2. The CDR3 runs 15 residues. CDR1 and CDR2 from the germline V gene are SGHRS and YFSETQ. V lost 0 bases and J lost 4; bases outside the gene matches: 5. The CDR3 sequence: CASSLVPSGTYEQYF. The CDR3 DNA sequence: TGCGCCAGCAGCTTGGTACCTAGCGGGACGTACGAGCAGTACTTC.

The rearrangement uses TRBV2 and TRBJ1-1; 8 bases are a match to TRBD1. From germline, CDR1 is SNHLY and CDR2 FYNNEI. V was pared by 6 bases and J by 10 bases, with 1 base of the junction left unmatched. This CDR3 region has 10 residues. Here the CDR3 DNA reads TGTGCCAGCAGCACAGGGGGAGCTTTCTTT. Protein sequence: CASSTGGAFF.

The table lists this clonotype with a few counts. The V gene is TRBV6-5, the J gene TRBJ2-1; no definite D call. The CDR3 runs to 15 residues. The V gene lost 5 bases and the J gene lost 2 bases, with 13 bases spanning the gap. Per the germline V gene, CDR1 is MNHEY and CDR2 is SVGAGI. The CDR3 spells CASSPAPRTYNEQFF. CDR3 nucleotides: TGTGCCAGCAGTCCCGCACCTCGGACCTACAATGAGCAGTTCTTC.

This clonotype was seen more than once but under ten times. CDR3 residues: CASSPTTYTGELFF. CDR3 in DNA: TGTGCCAGCAGTCCGACTACGTACACCGGGGAGCTGTTTTTT. The chain is built from TRBV28 and TRBJ2-2, with D perhaps matching TRBD2 (5 bases). Germline V gene data show CDR1 as MDHEN and CDR2 as SYDVKM. Trimming removed 5 bases from V and 3 bases from J, with 10 bases in between. The CDR3 has 14 amino acids.

This clonotype was seen more than once but under ten times. The rearrangement uses TRBV20-1 and TRBJ1-1; D may be TRBD1 (5 bases). The V gene's germline CDR1 is DFQATT and CDR2 SNEGSKA (reference sequence). CDR3 length: 10 amino acids. Trimming took 5 bases from V and 9 from J, leaving 10 bases between them. The chain's CDR3 is CSAWGGKAFF. The DNA for the CDR3 is TGCAGTGCTTGGGGGGGTAAAGCTTTCTTT.

This clonotype was picked up a small number of times. The chain couples TRBV27 to TRBJ2-5; 7 bases map to TRBD2. Germline assignment: CDR1 MNHEY and CDR2 SMNVEV (reference sequence). The ends lost 3 bases at V and 0 bases at J; junction bases unmatched: 7. The length of the CDR3 is 16 residues. CDR3 nucleotide sequence: TGTGCCAGCAGTTTCGGGGCTAGCGGACACCAAGAGACCCAGTACTTC. It specifies CASSFGASGHQETQYF.

This clonotype came up a few times. This chain connects TRBV3-1 to TRBJ2-3; D remains ambiguous. This CDR3 region has 14 residues. The germline V gene encodes CDR1 LGHDT and CDR2 YNNKEL (reference sequence). The V end lost 6 bases, the J end lost 1 base, and 11 bases lay between the germline ends. Here the CDR3 DNA reads TGTGCCAGCAGACGCTCGGACGGCACAGATACGCAGTATTTT. Protein product: CASRRSDGTDTQYF.